These 15 T cell receptor beta chains originate from one sample sequenced in a study of blood T cell repertoires in COVID-19. TCRdb keeps only in-frame clones here, not all; method: immunoSEQ multiplex PCR. The sample has about 270,000 clones, 91% seen once. Sequenced: PBMCs or T cells enriched from blood (not recorded which). These receptors were taken from a middle-aged man who had been exposed to COVID-19.

The rearrangement joins TRBV7-2 to TRBJ1-1; D remains ambiguous. Per the germline V gene, CDR1 is SGHTA and CDR2 is FQGNSA. The CDR3 consists of 15 residues. V was cut by 5 bases and J by 5 bases, with 18 bases left in between. In nucleotides, the CDR3 is TGTGCCAGCAGCCGCGAACTTCGGCTAGGTACTGAAGCTTTCTTT. It translates to CASSRELRLGTEAFF.

The V gene is TRBV29-1, the J gene TRBJ2-1; 12 bases are a match to TRBD2. Trimming cost V 7 bases and J 7 bases; bases outside gene matches: 5. Germline V gene sequence: CDR1 SQVTM, CDR2 ANQGSEA. There are 13 residues in the CDR3. The CDR3 DNA sequence: TGCAGCGCTGGACTAGCGGGAACGAATGAGCAGTTCTTC. This encodes CSAGLAGTNEQFF.

The V gene is TRBV28, the J gene TRBJ1-1; 7 bases match TRBD1. The CDR3 length is 12 residues. From germline, CDR1 is MDHEN and CDR2 SYDVKM. Trimming at V came to 4 bases and at J to 7 bases, leaving 3 bases not matched to a gene. The CDR3 bases are TGTGCCAGCAGTTCCACAGGGGATGAAGCTTTCTTT. It yields the protein CASSSTGDEAFF.

The J gene is TRBJ1-1, the V gene TRBV5-1; D not certain. CDR1 and CDR2 (germline): SGHRS, YFSETQ. The CDR3 loop spans 13 amino acids. Trimming pared 4 bases from V and 6 bases from J, leaving 13 bases between. DNA for the CDR3: TGCGCCAGCAGCAAGATTCAGGAGGCTGAAGCTTTCTTT. Its protein is CASSKIQEAEAFF.

This chain connects TRBV9 to TRBJ2-7; TRBD2 is a possible D gene (5 bases). There are 12 residues in the CDR3. CDR1 and CDR2 from the germline V gene are SGDLS and YYNGEE. The germline V and J ends were trimmed by 7 bases and 1 base, with 9 bases remaining between them. CDR3 nucleotides: TGTGCCAGCGGCTCGGGGTCCTACGAGCAGTACTTC. Protein product: CASGSGSYEQYF.

J is TRBJ1-2 and V is TRBV7-9; tentative D call: TRBD1 (6 bases). V lost 2 bases and J lost 2, with 15 bases in between. Germline V CDR1 and CDR2: SEHNR, FQNEAQ (reference sequence). The CDR3 sequence is 16 residues long. The CDR3 DNA reads as TGTGCCAGCAGCTTAACTTCAGGGGCTCGAAACTATGGCTACACCTTC. Translated, it gives CASSLTSGARNYGYTF.

In DNA, the CDR3 is TGTGCCAGCAGTCCTGGACAGGGAAACACTGAAGCTTTCTTT. Translated, it gives CASSPGQGNTEAFF. The V and J genes are TRBV27 and TRBJ1-1; 8 bases are shared with TRBD1. V trimming: 5 bases; J trimming: 2 bases; junction bases outside the gene matches: 4. Germline CDR1 is MNHEY and CDR2 is SMNVEV (reference sequence). The CDR3 covers 14 residues.

The rearrangement uses TRBV9 and TRBJ2-3, with 7 bases matching TRBD2. With V trimmed by 0 bases and J by 2 bases, 3 bases remained unmatched. This CDR3 is built from 15 residues. Germline V gene lookup returns CDR1 SGDLS and CDR2 YYNGEE. The CDR3 DNA reads as TGTGCCAGCAGCGTAGCCGGGAGGACCACAGATACGCAGTATTTT. It codes for CASSVAGRTTDTQYF.

The rearrangement uses TRBV2 and TRBJ1-4; no clear D gene. The ends were cut back, 4 bases at V and 5 bases at J, with 8 bases in the middle. The CDR3 loop spans 13 amino acids. Germline V gives CDR1 SNHLY, CDR2 FYNNEI. The CDR3 loop is CASSAGRNEKLFF. The DNA for the CDR3 is TGTGCCAGCAGTGCAGGTCGGAATGAAAAACTGTTTTTT.

A word on this clone: At one boundary the junction diverges from the germline segment, which might be a read error. The CDR3 nucleotides read TGTGCCAGCAGGGAAGGGGACAGGGCGGGGACCTATGGCTACACCTTC. Translation: CASREGDRAGTYGYTF. The gene calls are TRBV6-1 and TRBJ1-2; 9 bases fit TRBD1. Germline-derived CDR1 and CDR2 are MNHNS and SASEGT. The CDR3 consists of 16 residues.

This chain joins TRBV2 and TRBJ2-1; 16 bases map to TRBD2. This CDR3 is 14 amino acids long. The ends lost 9 bases at V and 9 bases at J; junction bases unmatched: 5. Germline CDR1 is SNHLY and CDR2 is FYNNEI. This chain's CDR3 is CASTGLAGGSEQFF. The CDR3 coding sequence is TGTGCCAGTACGGGACTAGCGGGAGGGAGTGAGCAGTTCTTC.

V and J are TRBV28 and TRBJ2-1; D call uncertain. The ends were cut back, 6 bases at V and 8 bases at J, with 8 bases in the middle. The germline CDR1 and CDR2 sequences are MDHEN and SYDVKM. The CDR3 contains 11 residues. The CDR3 nucleotides read TGTGCCAGCAGCACGGTCTATGAGCAGTTCTTC. It codes for CASSTVYEQFF. The full variable domain, with the rest looked up from reference TRBV28 and TRBJ2-1, is DVKVTQSSRYLVKRTGEKVFLECVQDMDHENMFWYRQDPGLGLRLIYFSYDVKMKEKGDIPEGYSVSREKKERFSLILESASTNQTSMYLCASSTVYEQFFGPGTRLTVL.

This chain connects TRBV20-1 to TRBJ2-7; TRBD1 matches 7 bases. This CDR3 region has 14 residues. J was trimmed by 4 bases and V by 3 bases; bases with no gene match: 9. Germline CDR1 and CDR2: DFQATT and SNEGSKA (reference sequence). CDR3 coding DNA: TGCAGTGCTAGTGTGAGGGACAGAGATTACGAGCAGTACTTC. Protein sequence: CSASVRDRDYEQYF.

This clone appeared once. The chain joins TRBV30 to TRBJ1-6, with TRBD1 identical over 8 bases. Germline lookup yields CDR1 GTSNPN and CDR2 SVGIG (reference sequence). V was pared by 3 bases and J by 0 bases, with 4 bases of the junction left unmatched. This CDR3 has 16 amino acids. In DNA, the CDR3 is TGTGCCTGGAGGGGACAGGAGAGCTCCTATAATTCACCCCTCCACTTT. As protein: CAWRGQESSYNSPLHF.

The genes are TRBV28 and TRBJ2-3; D not resolved. Germline V gene lookup returns CDR1 MDHEN and CDR2 SYDVKM. The V end was cut by 5 bases, the J end by 5 bases, with 14 bases between. The CDR3 loop spans 14 amino acids. The CDR3 is CASSPRLRRDTQYF. The DNA of the CDR3 is TGTGCCAGCAGTCCTAGGCTCCGCCGAGATACGCAGTATTTT.